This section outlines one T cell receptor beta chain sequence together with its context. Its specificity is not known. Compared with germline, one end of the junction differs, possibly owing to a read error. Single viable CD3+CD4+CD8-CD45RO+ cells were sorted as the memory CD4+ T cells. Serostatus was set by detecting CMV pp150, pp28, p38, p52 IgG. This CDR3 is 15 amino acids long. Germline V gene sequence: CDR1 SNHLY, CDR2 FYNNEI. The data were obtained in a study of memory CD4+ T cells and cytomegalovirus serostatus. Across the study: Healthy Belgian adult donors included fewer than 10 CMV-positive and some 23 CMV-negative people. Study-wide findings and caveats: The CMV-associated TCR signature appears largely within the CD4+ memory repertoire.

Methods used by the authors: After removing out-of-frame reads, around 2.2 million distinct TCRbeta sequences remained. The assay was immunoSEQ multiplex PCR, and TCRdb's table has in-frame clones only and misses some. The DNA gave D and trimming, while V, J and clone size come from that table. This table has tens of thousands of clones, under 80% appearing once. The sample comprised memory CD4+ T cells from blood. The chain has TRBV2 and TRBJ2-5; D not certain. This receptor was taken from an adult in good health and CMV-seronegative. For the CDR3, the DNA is TGTGCCAGCAGTGAGGCCCCCCGGGCGGCAGAGACCCGGTACTTC. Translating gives CASSEAPRAAETRYF.